This TCR beta chain was captured in a study of blood T cell repertoires in COVID-19. Germline V gene lookup returns CDR1 MNHNS and CDR2 SASEGT. The CDR3 covers 13 residues. V was clipped by 3 bases and J by 6 bases, with 12 bases between them. Clones were read by immunoSEQ multiplex PCR, and TCRdb kept only the in-frame ones, dropping some. This sample carries around 100,000 clones, around 90% of them seen once, and the ten largest clones take 2% to 2.5%. This clonotype was sampled from a human donor with active COVID-19. The donor label of this sample is uncertain. The sample consisted of peripheral blood. The chain has TRBV6-1 and TRBJ2-7, with a tentative D call TRBD1 (5 bases). CDR3 region: CASSDRAWREQYF. As DNA, the CDR3 is TGTGCCAGCAGTGACAGGGCTTGGCGCGAGCAGTACTTC.